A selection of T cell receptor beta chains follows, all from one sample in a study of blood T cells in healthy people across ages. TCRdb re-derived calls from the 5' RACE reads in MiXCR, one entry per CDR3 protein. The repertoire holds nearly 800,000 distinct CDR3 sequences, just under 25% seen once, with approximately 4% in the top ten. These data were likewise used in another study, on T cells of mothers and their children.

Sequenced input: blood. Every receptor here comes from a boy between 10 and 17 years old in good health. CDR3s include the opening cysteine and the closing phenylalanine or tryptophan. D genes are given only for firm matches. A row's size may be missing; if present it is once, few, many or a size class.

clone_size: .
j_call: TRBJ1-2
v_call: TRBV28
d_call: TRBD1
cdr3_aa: CASSTQGGYGYTF
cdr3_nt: TGTGCCAGCAGTACACAGGGGGGGTATGGCTACACCTTC

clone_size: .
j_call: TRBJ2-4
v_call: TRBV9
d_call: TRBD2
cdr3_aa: CASSVAGGGAKNIQYF
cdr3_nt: TGTGCCAGCAGCGTAGCTGGCGGGGGGGCCAAAAACATTCAGTACTTC

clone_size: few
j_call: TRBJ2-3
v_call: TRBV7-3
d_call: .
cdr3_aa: CASSPKPNTDTQYF
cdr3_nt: TGTGCCAGCAGCCCCAAACCGAACACAGATACGCAGTATTTT

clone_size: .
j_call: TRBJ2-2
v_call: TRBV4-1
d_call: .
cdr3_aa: CASSQAGPGELFF
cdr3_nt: TGCGCCAGCAGCCAAGCGGGCCCCGGGGAGCTGTTTTTT

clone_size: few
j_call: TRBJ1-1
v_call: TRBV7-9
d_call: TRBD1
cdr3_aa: CASSLTGLWAEAFF
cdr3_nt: TGTGCCAGCAGCTTGACAGGGCTTTGGGCTGAAGCTTTCTTT

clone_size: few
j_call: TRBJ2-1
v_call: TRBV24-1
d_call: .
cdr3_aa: CATSVSWDNEQFF
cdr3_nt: TGTGCCACCAGTGTCAGTTGGGACAATGAGCAGTTCTTC

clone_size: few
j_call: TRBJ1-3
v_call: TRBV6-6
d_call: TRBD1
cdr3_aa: CASSPRQGEGNTIYF
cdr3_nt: TGTGCCAGCAGTCCCCGACAGGGGGAAGGAAACACCATATATTTT

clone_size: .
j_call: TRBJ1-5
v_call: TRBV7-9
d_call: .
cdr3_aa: CASSPTSPAPQHF
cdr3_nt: TGTGCCAGCAGCCCGACGAGCCCGGCGCCCCAGCATTTT

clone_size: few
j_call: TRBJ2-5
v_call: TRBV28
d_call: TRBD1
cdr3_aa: CASTEQGPQETQYF
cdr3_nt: TGTGCCAGCACCGAACAGGGGCCCCAAGAGACCCAGTACTTC

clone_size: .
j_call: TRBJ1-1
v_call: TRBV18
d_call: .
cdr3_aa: CASSPQGREAFF
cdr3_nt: TGTGCCAGCTCACCACAGGGGCGTGAAGCTTTCTTT

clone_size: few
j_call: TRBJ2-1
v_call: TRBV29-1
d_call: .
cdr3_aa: CSVEKGTNYNEQFF
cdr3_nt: TGCAGCGTTGAAAAGGGGACCAACTACAATGAGCAGTTCTTC

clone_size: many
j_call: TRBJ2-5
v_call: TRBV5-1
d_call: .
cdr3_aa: CASREVSQETQYF
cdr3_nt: TGCGCCAGCAGGGAGGTTAGCCAAGAGACCCAGTACTTC

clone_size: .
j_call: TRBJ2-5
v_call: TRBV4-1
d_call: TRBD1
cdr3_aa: CASSQARDRPVETQYF
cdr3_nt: TGCGCCAGCAGCCAGGCACGGGACAGGCCAGTGGAGACCCAGTACTTC

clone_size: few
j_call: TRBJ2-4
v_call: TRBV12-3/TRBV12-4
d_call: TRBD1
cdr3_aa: CASSLQGAAKNIQYF
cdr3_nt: TGTGCCAGCAGTTTGCAGGGGGCGGCCAAAAACATTCAGTACTTC

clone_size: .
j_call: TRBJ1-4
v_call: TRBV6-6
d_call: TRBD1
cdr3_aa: CASSPPGTGNEKLFF
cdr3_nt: TGTGCCAGCAGTCCCCCCGGGACAGGGAATGAAAAACTGTTTTTT

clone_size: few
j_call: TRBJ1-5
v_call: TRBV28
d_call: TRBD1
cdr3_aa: CASSPDTGGDYYSNQPQHF
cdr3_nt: TGTGCCAGCAGCCCCGATACAGGGGGCGACTACTATAGCAATCAGCCCCAGCATTTT

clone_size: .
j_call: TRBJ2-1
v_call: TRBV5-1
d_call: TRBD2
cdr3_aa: CASSSGLAWEQFF
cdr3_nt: TGCGCCAGCAGCTCCGGACTAGCCTGGGAGCAGTTCTTC